The 16 T cell receptor beta chains below were found in one sample sequenced in a study of T cells after yellow fever vaccination. TCRdb called the 5' RACE reads again in MiXCR, with one record for every CDR3 protein. The sample lists under 80,000 distinct CDR3 sequences; 7.4% were seen once. Specimen: CD8+ T cells sorted from PBMCs, collected 15 days after the yellow fever booster vaccination. Receptors were obtained from a man younger than 40 who received the YFV17D yellow fever vaccine.

Ten or more counts support this clonotype. The V gene is TRBV6-2 or TRBV6-3, the J gene TRBJ2-1, with 9 positions matching TRBD1. With 5 bases clipped from V and 5 bases from J, the junction kept 7 bases outside the gene matches. In germline, CDR1 is MNHEY, CDR2 SVGEGT. The CDR3 consists of 15 residues. In nucleotides, the CDR3 is TGTGCCAGCAGTCCGAAACAGGGGGCCCACAATGAGCAGTTCTTC. Translating it yields CASSPKQGAHNEQFF.

This clonotype was counted at least ten times. CDR3 sequence reads: CASSEAGGDTQYF. The DNA of the CDR3 is TGTGCCAGCAGTGAAGCTGGGGGAGATACGCAGTATTTT. The V call is TRBV2, the J call TRBJ2-3; D is tentatively TRBD1 or TRBD2 (5 bases each). Germline V lookup: CDR1 SNHLY, CDR2 FYNNEI. V shed 0 bases and J shed 5 bases, with 6 bases lying between them. This CDR3 has 13 amino acids.

The chain combines TRBV12-3 or TRBV12-4 with TRBJ2-1, with D uncertain. V was cut by 3 bases and J by 5 bases, with 11 bases left in between. The CDR3 sequence is 14 residues long. The CDR3 nucleotides read TGTGCCAGCAGTTTTTGGATCGAGGACAATGAGCAGTTCTTC. Residues: CASSFWIEDNEQFF.

This clonotype came up many times. V gene TRBV30 combines with J gene TRBJ2-7, with 10 positions matching TRBD2. Germline trimming cut 1 base from V and 2 bases from J; bases unmatched to any gene: 8. The CDR3 contains 16 residues. Germline CDR1 reads GTSNPN; CDR2 reads SVGIG (reference sequence). The CDR3 sequence: CAWSGGLAGDPYEQYF. CDR3 nucleotides: TGTGCCTGGAGTGGGGGCCTAGCGGGAGACCCCTACGAGCAGTACTTC.

This clonotype was seen repeatedly, ten times or more. V usage is TRBV4-3 and J usage is TRBJ1-5; D may be TRBD1 (5 bases). This CDR3 is 14 amino acids long. Germline-derived CDR1 and CDR2 are LGHNA and YSLEER. Trimming took 0 bases from V and 8 from J, leaving 11 bases between them. CDR3 bases: TGCGCCAGCAGCCAAGACAGAGGGACGGAGCCCCAGCATTTT. Its protein product is CASSQDRGTEPQHF.

There are many counts of this clonotype. CDR3 DNA sequence: TGCAGTGCTAGACCCGAAAGGCCCATACTAGCGGGAGGGCCAGATACGCAGTATTTT. Translated, it gives CSARPERPILAGGPDTQYF. J is TRBJ2-3 and V is TRBV20-1; TRBD2 aligns across 13 bases. Unmatched junction bases numbered 15, after V lost 2 bases and J lost 4 bases. Germline values: CDR1 DFQATT, CDR2 SNEGSKA (reference sequence). The CDR3 extends over 19 amino acids.

By share, this clonotype ranks as medium-sized. This chain connects TRBV7-6 to TRBJ1-1, with D maybe TRBD1 (5 bases). CDR1 is SGHVS, CDR2 FNYEAQ, per germline. CDR3 length: 14 residues. The ends were cut back, 5 bases at V and 7 bases at J, with 17 bases in the middle. The CDR3 loop reads CASSPHSGGVEAFF. The CDR3 DNA reads as TGTGCCAGCAGCCCCCACTCCGGGGGGGTTGAAGCTTTCTTT. Filled out from reference TRBV7-6 and TRBJ1-1, the complete variable domain reads GAGVSQSPRYKVTKRGQDVALRCDPISGHVSLYWYRQALGQGPEFLTYFNYEAQQDKSGLPNDRFSAERPEGSISTLTIQRTEQRDSAMYRCASSPHSGGVEAFFGQGTRLTVV.

This clonotype was found many times. The chain recombines TRBV7-8 with TRBJ2-7, with no clear D. The CDR3 has 13 residues. V lost 4 bases and J lost 3, with 10 bases in between. Germline CDR1 SGHVS, CDR2 FQNEAQ. CDR3 amino acids: CASSSGYLYEQYF. The CDR3 region has the DNA TGTGCCAGCAGCTCTGGGTATCTCTACGAGCAGTACTTC.

This clonotype was recorded many times. The CDR3 sequence is CASSYPGQPQHF. Here the CDR3 DNA reads TGTGCCAGCAGCTACCCCGGCCAGCCCCAGCATTTT. The chain carries TRBV27 and TRBJ1-5; no definite D call. The CDR3 totals 12 residues. The germline V gene encodes CDR1 MNHEY and CDR2 SMNVEV (reference sequence). Trimming pared 6 bases from V and 7 bases from J, leaving 10 bases between.

This clonotype was seen only a few times. The rearrangement uses TRBV7-9 and TRBJ2-7; 7 bases map to TRBD2. Trimming at V came to 1 base and at J to 2 bases, leaving 14 bases not matched to a gene. Germline loops: CDR1 SEHNR, CDR2 FQNEAQ (reference sequence). The CDR3 covers 18 residues. DNA of the CDR3: TGTGCCAGCAGCTTAGTTGGGAGACCGGGGGGAACGGCCTACGAGCAGTACTTC. It encodes CASSLVGRPGGTAYEQYF.

This clonotype was counted at least ten times. An end of the junction differs from the germline gene, which may be a read error. The V and J genes are TRBV7-7 and TRBJ2-1; 11 bases agree with TRBD2. Germline loops: CDR1 SSHAT, CDR2 FNYEAQ (reference sequence). There are 15 residues in the CDR3. Here the CDR3 reads CASSLAGGPGNEQFF. The CDR3 DNA is TGTGCTAGCAGCTTAGCGGGAGGGCCAGGCAATGAGCAGTTCTTC.

This clonotype is a singleton in its sample. A read error may be the cause here, since a much bigger clone is one base away. The chain carries TRBV12-3 or TRBV12-4 and TRBJ2-7; 9 bases are shared with TRBD1. The CDR3 spans 14 residues. V shed 7 bases, J shed 2 bases, and the junction held 6 bases outside the gene matches. The CDR3 nucleotides are TGTGCCAGCACAAGGACAGGGGATCCCTACGAGCAGTACTTC. Protein: CASTRTGDPYEQYF.

This clonotype was picked up a small number of times. The chain links TRBV5-8 to TRBJ2-1, with D possibly TRBD2 on 6 matching bases. V lost 6 bases and J 4 bases, leaving 17 bases between the germline ends. Germline V gene sequence: CDR1 SGHTS, CDR2 YDEGEE. The CDR3 extends over 15 amino acids. CDR3 residues: CASTNLLAAYNEQFF. In DNA, the CDR3 is TGTGCCAGCACCAATCTATTAGCGGCATACAATGAGCAGTTCTTC.

The rearrangement links TRBV29-1 to TRBJ2-2; 10 bases are shared with TRBD1. Per the germline V gene, CDR1 is SQVTM and CDR2 is ANQGSEA. The CDR3 extends over 16 amino acids. J gave up 7 bases and V 1 base, and 9 bases lay outside the gene matches. CDR3 nucleotide sequence: TGCAGCGTTGAAGCCCCAGACAGGGGGCTGGACGGGGAGCTGTTTTTT. As protein: CSVEAPDRGLDGELFF.

About this clonotype: A much larger clone differs from this one at a single base, so this may be a read error. The genes are TRBV20-1 and TRBJ2-5, with no clear D. The germline V and J ends were trimmed by 1 base and 8 bases, with 8 bases remaining between them. From germline, CDR1 is DFQATT and CDR2 SNEGSKA (reference sequence). This CDR3 has 11 residues. The CDR3 protein is CSARGWGTQYF. The CDR3 nucleotides are TGCAGTGCTAGAGGGTGGGGAACCCAGTACTTC.

The rearrangement links TRBV14 to TRBJ2-2; TRBD2 aligns across 14 bases. Germline CDR1 is SGHDN and CDR2 is FVKESK. CDR3 length: 23 amino acids. J was trimmed by 9 bases and V by 1 base; bases with no gene match: 25. In DNA form, the CDR3 reads TGTGCCAGCAGCCAAGTTCTTCCCCAGGGACTAGCGGGAGTTTCTCTGGACCACCGGGAGCTGTTTTTT. Encoded protein: CASSQVLPQGLAGVSLDHRELFF.